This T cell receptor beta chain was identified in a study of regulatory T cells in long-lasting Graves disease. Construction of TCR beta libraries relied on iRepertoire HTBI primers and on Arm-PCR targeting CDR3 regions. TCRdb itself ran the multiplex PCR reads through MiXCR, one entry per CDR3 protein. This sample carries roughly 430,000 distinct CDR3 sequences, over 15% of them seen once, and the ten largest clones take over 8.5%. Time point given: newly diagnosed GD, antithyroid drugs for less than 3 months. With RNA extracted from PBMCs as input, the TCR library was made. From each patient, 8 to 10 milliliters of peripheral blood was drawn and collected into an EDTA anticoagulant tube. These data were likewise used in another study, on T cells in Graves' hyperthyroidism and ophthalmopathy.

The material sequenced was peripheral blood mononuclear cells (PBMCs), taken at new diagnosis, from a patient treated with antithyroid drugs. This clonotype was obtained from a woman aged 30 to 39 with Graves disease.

The CDR3 region is CSARPGEFYEQYF. The CDR3 nucleotides read TGCAGTGCTAGACCAGGGGAATTCTACGAGCAGTACTTC. The chain is built from TRBV20-1 and TRBJ2-7; possibly TRBD1 for D (6 bases). The CDR3 sequence is 13 residues long. V lost 2 bases, J lost 3 bases, and 11 bases lay in between. The germline V gene encodes CDR1 DFQATT and CDR2 SNEGSKA (reference sequence).